This T cell receptor (beta chain) was obtained from a study of preoperative IRX-2 immunotherapy in early breast cancer. The data were produced by immunoSEQ multiplex PCR, yet TCRdb's version contains in-frame clones alone and is incomplete. This sample has about 98,000 clones, with 75% to 90% found just once. Treatment of the sample: preoperative locoregional IRX-2 cytokine immunotherapy. This phase Ib study tested locoregional IRX-2 cytokine immunotherapy given before surgery. This clone was counted only a few times. V was pared by 2 bases and J by 3 bases, with 10 bases between. CDR1 MNHGY and CDR2 SAAAGT come from the germline V gene. The CDR3 consists of 14 residues.

The material sequenced was tumor tissue, taken after IRX-2 immunotherapy. The source of this sequence is a human donor with breast cancer. The chain combines TRBV6-8 with TRBJ1-1, with D possibly TRBD1 on 5 matching bases. CDR3 sequence reads: CASSYLGGDTEAFF. In DNA form, the CDR3 reads TGTGCCAGCAGTTACCTTGGGGGTGACACTGAAGCTTTCTTT.